These 23 T cell receptor beta chains were sequenced from one sample in a study of T cell responses to AZD1222 COVID-19 vaccine. Clones were sequenced by immunoSEQ multiplex PCR, and TCRdb holds only the in-frame ones, with some missing. The table has roughly 130,000 clones, around 94% seen once. The source material was peripheral blood, sampled on day 0 of AZD1222 vaccination. The origin of the receptors is an adult in good health.

This chain joins TRBV5-8 and TRBJ2-6; D is unresolved. CDR1 SGHTS and CDR2 YDEGEE come from the germline V gene. The CDR3 sequence is 18 residues long. V dropped 0 bases and J dropped 0 bases, with 13 bases sitting between them. CDR3 amino acids: CASSLGTLAGSGANVLTF. The CDR3 coding sequence is TGTGCCAGCAGCTTGGGGACCTTGGCAGGCTCTGGGGCCAACGTCCTGACTTTC.

The J gene is TRBJ2-2, the V gene TRBV7-9; 9 positions agree with TRBD2. V lost 7 bases to trimming and J lost 6 bases; unmatched junction nucleotides: 15. Germline-derived CDR1 and CDR2 are SEHNR and FQNEAQ (reference sequence). There are 17 residues in the CDR3. The CDR3 DNA reads TGTGCCAGCATCTCGATCGCGGGAGGGCCTCGTCCCGGGGAGCTGTTTTTT. Translated: CASISIAGGPRPGELFF.

The gene calls are TRBV28 and TRBJ1-3; TRBD1 matches at 10 bases. Germline V lookup: CDR1 MDHEN, CDR2 SYDVKM. Trimming at V came to 5 bases and at J to 0 bases, leaving 4 bases not matched to a gene. The CDR3 spans 16 residues. In nucleotides, the CDR3 is TGTGCCAGCAGTCTCGGACAGGGGGACTCTGGAAACACCATATATTTT. Residues: CASSLGQGDSGNTIYF. The whole variable domain, filled in from reference TRBV28 and TRBJ1-3, reads DVKVTQSSRYLVKRTGEKVFLECVQDMDHENMFWYRQDPGLGLRLIYFSYDVKMKEKGDIPEGYSVSREKKERFSLILESASTNQTSMYLCASSLGQGDSGNTIYFGEGSWLTVV.

The chain is built from TRBV29-1 and TRBJ1-2; maybe TRBD1 (5 bases). With 7 bases removed from V and 4 bases from J, the gap between germline ends came to 13 bases. There are 12 residues in the CDR3. Germline V gene sequence: CDR1 SQVTM, CDR2 ANQGSEA. CDR3 DNA sequence: TGCAGCGACCTAACAGGTTCCTATGGCTACACCTTC. It encodes CSDLTGSYGYTF.

The V and J genes are TRBV19 and TRBJ2-1; 8 positions agree with TRBD2. Germline assignment: CDR1 LNHDA and CDR2 SQIVND (reference sequence). The CDR3 spans 14 residues. The V and J ends lost 5 bases and 8 bases, in that order; junction bases with no gene match: 8. The CDR3, as DNA: TGTGCCAGTAGTTCCGGGACTAGTCAATATGAGCAGTTCTTC. It translates to CASSSGTSQYEQFF. Full variable domain (rest looked up from reference TRBV19 and TRBJ2-1): DGGITQSPKYLFRKEGQNVTLSCEQNLNHDAMYWYRQDPGQGLRLIYYSQIVNDFQKGDIAEGYSVSREKKESFPLTVTSAQKNPTAFYLCASSSGTSQYEQFFGPGTRLTVL.

This chain links TRBV18 with TRBJ2-5; 9 nucleotides align to TRBD1. Germline V gene lookup returns CDR1 KGHSH and CDR2 LQKENI. J gave up 5 bases and V 3 bases, and 10 bases lay outside the gene matches. The CDR3 covers 16 residues. CDR3 region: CASSPQTGTGRETQYF. CDR3 nucleotide sequence: TGTGCCAGCTCACCCCAGACCGGGACAGGGAGGGAGACCCAGTACTTC.

The rearrangement joins TRBV12-3 or TRBV12-4 to TRBJ1-4; D not certain. V lost 3 bases to trimming and J lost 4 bases, with 6 bases between them. The CDR3 totals 13 residues. CDR3 DNA sequence: TGTGCCAGCAGTTTTGGAATTAATGAAAAACTGTTTTTT. Translated, it gives CASSFGINEKLFF.

About this clone: One end of the junction is discordant with germline, which a read error may explain. This chain connects TRBV30 to TRBJ1-2; D is unresolved. The CDR3 is made up of 13 amino acids. Per the germline V gene, CDR1 is GTSNPN and CDR2 is SVGIG (reference sequence). The CDR3 is CAWSVHNRLPGYW. CDR3 nucleotides: TGTGCCTGGAGTGTACATAACCGCCTCCCCGGTTATTGG.

CDR3 sequence: CASRRGAPWDEQYF. CDR3 DNA: TGTGCCAGCAGAAGAGGGGCCCCCTGGGACGAGCAGTACTTC. The chain links TRBV5-6 to TRBJ2-7; D may match TRBD1 or TRBD2 (5 bases each). Germline values: CDR1 SGHDT, CDR2 YYEEEE. This CDR3 spans 14 amino acids. V was trimmed by 5 bases and J by 5 bases, leaving 17 bases between them.

This clone has just one count. V and J are TRBV27 and TRBJ2-2, with D tentatively TRBD1 or TRBD2 (5 bases each). CDR3 length equals 20 residues. Trimming removed 7 bases from V and 0 bases from J, with 27 bases in between. Germline assignment: CDR1 MNHEY and CDR2 SMNVEV (reference sequence). CDR3 residues: CASTPFKGWGTGTNTGELFF. CDR3 DNA: TGTGCCAGCACCCCCTTTAAGGGTTGGGGGACGGGTACGAACACCGGGGAGCTGTTTTTT.

This chain connects TRBV5-4 to TRBJ1-2, with D possibly TRBD1 on 6 matching bases. This CDR3 is 15 amino acids long. V lost 1 base to trimming and J lost 4 bases, with 14 bases between them. The V gene's germline CDR1 is SGHNT and CDR2 YYREEE (reference sequence). CDR3: CASSLSLTGLYGYTF. The DNA of the CDR3 is TGTGCCAGCAGCTTGTCTTTGACAGGCCTCTATGGCTACACCTTC.

V usage is TRBV11-2 and J usage is TRBJ2-5; D is ambiguous. Germline V gene sequence: CDR1 SGHAT, CDR2 FQNNGV. The length of the CDR3 is 12 residues. Trimming removed 1 base at V and 4 bases at J, with 4 bases between. The CDR3 DNA follows: TGTGCCAGCAGCTTAGGTAGAGAGACCCAGTACTTC. Translated, it gives CASSLGRETQYF.

As to this clone: This sample includes further DNA sequences coding for the same CDR3. The chain has TRBV27 and TRBJ2-1; the D gene could be TRBD1 or TRBD2 (5 bases each). Germline V gene lookup returns CDR1 MNHEY and CDR2 SMNVEV (reference sequence). The germline V and J ends were trimmed by 3 bases and 2 bases, with 5 bases remaining between them. The CDR3 runs 13 residues. The CDR3, as DNA: TGTGCCAGCAGTTTGGGGGCCTACAATGAGCAGTTCTTC. Translated, it gives CASSLGAYNEQFF.

The genes are TRBV30 and TRBJ2-7, with 8 bases fitting TRBD1. The V segment lost 0 bases and the J segment 5 bases; nucleotides outside the gene matches: 9. Per the germline V gene, CDR1 is GTSNPN and CDR2 is SVGIG (reference sequence). This CDR3 is built from 15 residues. The chain's CDR3 is CAWSVRQGTRDEQYF. The DNA for the CDR3 is TGTGCCTGGAGTGTACGACAGGGGACTCGGGACGAGCAGTACTTC.

The J gene is TRBJ1-5, the V gene TRBV13; 9 bases map to TRBD1. Germline CDR1 PRHDT, CDR2 FYEKMQ (reference sequence). J lost 7 bases, V lost 3 bases, and 7 bases had no gene match. The CDR3 is 15 residues long. The CDR3 sequence is CASSFGDRDRQPQHF. The DNA of the CDR3 is TGTGCCAGCAGCTTTGGGGACAGGGATCGACAGCCCCAGCATTTT.

The rearrangement links TRBV7-8 to TRBJ1-2, with TRBD1 identical over 7 bases. The length of the CDR3 is 15 residues. V was pared by 1 base and J by 7 bases, with 9 bases of the junction left unmatched. Germline V gives CDR1 SGHVS, CDR2 FQNEAQ. In DNA, the CDR3 is TGTGCCAGCAGCTTAGGGGCCGGGACAGCAAGTGGCTACACCTTC. The encoded protein is CASSLGAGTASGYTF.

The J gene is TRBJ2-4, the V gene TRBV19, with D tentatively TRBD2 (5 bases). Trimming left V 9 bases short and J 9 bases short, with 21 bases between. Germline loops: CDR1 LNHDA, CDR2 SQIVND (reference sequence). The CDR3 sequence is 14 residues long. CDR3 amino acids: CARRSSRTRVIQYF. CDR3 nucleotide sequence: TGTGCCAGAAGATCTTCGAGAACTAGAGTCATTCAGTACTTC.

About this clone: One end of the junction is discordant with germline, which a read error may explain. The chain recombines TRBV20-1 with TRBJ2-5; D possibly matches TRBD1 or TRBD2 (5 bases each). Looked up from germline, CDR1 is DFQATT and CDR2 is SNEGSKA (reference sequence). CDR3 size: 11 residues. In DNA form, the CDR3 reads TGCAGTGGGGACGGGCAAGGGACCCAGTACTTC. Translated, it gives CSGDGQGTQYF.

The chain couples TRBV19 to TRBJ1-2; D gene uncertain. The V gene lost 6 bases and the J gene lost 4 bases, with 15 bases spanning the gap. This CDR3 is 14 amino acids long. CDR1 is LNHDA and CDR2 is SQIVND in the germline V gene (reference sequence). The CDR3 DNA reads as TGTGCCAGTAGCATCCCCGGGGATCTCTATGGCTACACCTTC. Protein sequence: CASSIPGDLYGYTF.

The rearrangement uses TRBV20-1 and TRBJ2-1; 12 bases line up with TRBD2. The CDR3 runs to 16 residues. CDR1 is DFQATT and CDR2 is SNEGSKA in the germline V gene (reference sequence). The J segment lost 1 base and the V segment lost 3 bases, leaving 4 bases of the junction unmatched. CDR3 sequence reads: CSASSLAGGSYNEQFF. The CDR3, as DNA: TGCAGTGCTAGTAGTCTAGCGGGAGGGTCCTACAATGAGCAGTTCTTC.

The chain has TRBV4-1 and TRBJ2-6; a possible D gene is TRBD1 (6 bases). The ends were cut back, 5 bases at V and 4 bases at J, with 18 bases in the middle. Germline V gene sequence: CDR1 MGHRA, CDR2 YSYEKL. This CDR3 spans 17 amino acids. CDR3 sequence reads: CASSSMDSLRGANVLTF. CDR3 in DNA: TGCGCCAGCAGCTCCATGGACAGCCTTAGGGGGGCCAACGTCCTGACTTTC.

The chain recombines TRBV4-3 with TRBJ1-1, with 8 bases aligning to TRBD1. The V gene end was trimmed by 6 bases and the J gene end by 1 base; junction bases not matched to a gene: 4. This CDR3 spans 14 amino acids. The V gene's germline CDR1 is LGHNA and CDR2 YSLEER. In DNA, the CDR3 is TGCGCCAGCAGACCTCAGGGGGCGAACACTGAAGCTTTCTTT. This encodes CASRPQGANTEAFF.

The J gene is TRBJ1-2, the V gene TRBV11-2, with 7 bases lining up with TRBD1. V gave up 1 base and J gave up 3 bases; unmatched junction bases: 2. The V gene's germline CDR1 is SGHAT and CDR2 FQNNGV. This CDR3 is 14 amino acids long. CDR3 coding DNA: TGTGCCAGCAGCTTAGTGACAGGGTACTATGGCTACACCTTC. Translated: CASSLVTGYYGYTF.